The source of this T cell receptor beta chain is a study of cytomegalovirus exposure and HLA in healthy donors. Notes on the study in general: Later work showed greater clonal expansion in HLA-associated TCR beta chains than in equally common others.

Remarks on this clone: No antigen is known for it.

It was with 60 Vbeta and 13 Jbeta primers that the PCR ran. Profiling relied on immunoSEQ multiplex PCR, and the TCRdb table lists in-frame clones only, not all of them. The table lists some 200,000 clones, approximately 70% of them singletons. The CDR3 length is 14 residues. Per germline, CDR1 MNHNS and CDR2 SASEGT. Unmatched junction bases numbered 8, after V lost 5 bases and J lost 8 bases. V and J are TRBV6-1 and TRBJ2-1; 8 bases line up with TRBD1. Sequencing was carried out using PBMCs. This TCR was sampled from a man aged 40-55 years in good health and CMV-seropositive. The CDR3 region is CASSPTGGGDEQFF. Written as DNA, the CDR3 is TGTGCCAGCAGTCCAACAGGGGGTGGGGATGAGCAGTTCTTC.